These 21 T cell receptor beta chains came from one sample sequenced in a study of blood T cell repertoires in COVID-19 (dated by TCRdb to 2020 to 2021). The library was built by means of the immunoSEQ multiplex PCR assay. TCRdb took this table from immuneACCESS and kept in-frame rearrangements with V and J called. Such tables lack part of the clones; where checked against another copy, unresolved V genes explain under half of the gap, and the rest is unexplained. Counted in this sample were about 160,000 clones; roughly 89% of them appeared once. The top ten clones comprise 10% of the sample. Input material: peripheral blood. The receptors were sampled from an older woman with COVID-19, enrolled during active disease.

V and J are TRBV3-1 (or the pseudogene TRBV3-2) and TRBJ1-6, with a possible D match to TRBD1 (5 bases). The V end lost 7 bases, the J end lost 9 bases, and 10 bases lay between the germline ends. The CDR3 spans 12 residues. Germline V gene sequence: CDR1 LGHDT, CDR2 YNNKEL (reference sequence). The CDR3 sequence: CASTGGSSPLHF. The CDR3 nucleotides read TGTGCCAGCACCGGGGGAAGTTCACCCCTCCACTTT.

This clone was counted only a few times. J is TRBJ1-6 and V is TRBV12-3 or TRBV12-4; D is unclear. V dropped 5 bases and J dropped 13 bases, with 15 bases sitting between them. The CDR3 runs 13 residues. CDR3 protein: CASSPLGGVPLHF. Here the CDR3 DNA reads TGTGCCAGCAGTCCCCTTGGAGGCGTCCCCCTCCACTTT.

CDR3 region: CASSAPMSYEQYF. The CDR3 region has the DNA TGTGCCAGCAGTGCGCCAATGAGCTACGAGCAGTACTTC. This chain connects TRBV28 to TRBJ2-7; D ambiguous. The V end lost 5 bases, the J end lost 3 bases, and 11 bases lay between the germline ends. The CDR3 contains 13 residues. CDR1 and CDR2 from the germline V gene are MDHEN and SYDVKM.

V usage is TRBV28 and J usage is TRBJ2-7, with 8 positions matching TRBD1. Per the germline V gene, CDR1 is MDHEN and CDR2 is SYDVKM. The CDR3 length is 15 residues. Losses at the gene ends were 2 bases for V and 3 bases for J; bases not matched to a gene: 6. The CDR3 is CASSLLPGQDYEQYF. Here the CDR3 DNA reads TGTGCCAGCAGTTTACTTCCGGGACAGGACTACGAGCAGTACTTC.

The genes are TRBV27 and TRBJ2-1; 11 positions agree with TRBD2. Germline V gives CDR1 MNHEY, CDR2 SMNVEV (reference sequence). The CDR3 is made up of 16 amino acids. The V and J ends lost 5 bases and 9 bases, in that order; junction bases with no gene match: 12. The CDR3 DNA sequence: TGTGCCAGCAGTATCCAGGTAGCGGGGGGGCCCCTTGAGCAGTTCTTC. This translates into CASSIQVAGGPLEQFF.

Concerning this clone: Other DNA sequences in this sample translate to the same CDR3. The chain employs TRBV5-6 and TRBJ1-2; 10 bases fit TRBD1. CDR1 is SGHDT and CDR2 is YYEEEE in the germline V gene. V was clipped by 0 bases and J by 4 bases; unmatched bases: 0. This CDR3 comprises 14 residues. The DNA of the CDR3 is TGTGCCAGCAGCTTGGGGACAGGGGGCTATGGCTACACCTTC. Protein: CASSLGTGGYGYTF.

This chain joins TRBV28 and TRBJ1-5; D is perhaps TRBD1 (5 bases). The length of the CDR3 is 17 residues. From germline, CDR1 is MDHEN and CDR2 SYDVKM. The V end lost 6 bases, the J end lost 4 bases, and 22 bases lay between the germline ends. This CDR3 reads CASSPRAGSGRNQPQHF. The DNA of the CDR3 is TGTGCCAGCAGCCCCAGGGCGGGGTCGGGGCGGAATCAGCCCCAGCATTTT. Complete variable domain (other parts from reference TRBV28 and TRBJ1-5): DVKVTQSSRYLVKRTGEKVFLECVQDMDHENMFWYRQDPGLGLRLIYFSYDVKMKEKGDIPEGYSVSREKKERFSLILESASTNQTSMYLCASSPRAGSGRNQPQHFGDGTRLSIL.

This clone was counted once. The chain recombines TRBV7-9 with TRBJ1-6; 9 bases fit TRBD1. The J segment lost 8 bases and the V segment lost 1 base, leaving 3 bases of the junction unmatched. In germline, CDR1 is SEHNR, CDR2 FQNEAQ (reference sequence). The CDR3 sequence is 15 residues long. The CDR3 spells CASSLVGTGYSPLHF. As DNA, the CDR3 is TGTGCCAGCAGCTTAGTCGGGACAGGGTATTCACCCCTCCACTTT.

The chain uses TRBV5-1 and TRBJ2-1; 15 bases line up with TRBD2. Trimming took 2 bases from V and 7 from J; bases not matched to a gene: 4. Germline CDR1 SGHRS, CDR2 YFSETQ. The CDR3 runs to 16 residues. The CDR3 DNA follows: TGCGCCAGCAGCTTTGGGACTAGCGGGGGGTCGAATGAGCAGTTCTTC. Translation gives CASSFGTSGGSNEQFF.

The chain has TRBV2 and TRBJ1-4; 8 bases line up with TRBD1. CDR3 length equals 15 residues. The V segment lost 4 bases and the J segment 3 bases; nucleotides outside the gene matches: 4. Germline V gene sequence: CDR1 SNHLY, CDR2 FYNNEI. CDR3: CASSAYRGANEKLFF. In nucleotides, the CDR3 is TGTGCCAGCAGTGCTTACAGGGGGGCTAATGAAAAACTGTTTTTT.

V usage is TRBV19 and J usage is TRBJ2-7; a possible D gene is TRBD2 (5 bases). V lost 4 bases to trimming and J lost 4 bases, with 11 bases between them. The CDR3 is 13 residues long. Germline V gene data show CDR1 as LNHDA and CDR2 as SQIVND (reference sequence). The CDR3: CASSRQLDYEQYF. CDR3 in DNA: TGTGCCAGTAGTAGACAACTAGATTACGAGCAGTACTTC.

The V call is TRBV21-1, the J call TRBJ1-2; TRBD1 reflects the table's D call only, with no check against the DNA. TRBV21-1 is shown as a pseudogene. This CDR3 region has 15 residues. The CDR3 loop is CASSKKGQGSYGYTF. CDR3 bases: TGTGCCAGCAGCAAAAAGGGACAGGGCTCCTATGGCTACACCTTC.

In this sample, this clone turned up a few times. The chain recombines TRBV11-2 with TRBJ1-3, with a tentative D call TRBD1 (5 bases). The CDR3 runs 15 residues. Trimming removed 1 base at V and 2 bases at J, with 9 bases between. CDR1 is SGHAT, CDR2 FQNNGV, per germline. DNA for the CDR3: TGTGCCAGCAGCTTAGGTGGGGCCGCTGGAAACACCATATATTTT. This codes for CASSLGGAAGNTIYF.

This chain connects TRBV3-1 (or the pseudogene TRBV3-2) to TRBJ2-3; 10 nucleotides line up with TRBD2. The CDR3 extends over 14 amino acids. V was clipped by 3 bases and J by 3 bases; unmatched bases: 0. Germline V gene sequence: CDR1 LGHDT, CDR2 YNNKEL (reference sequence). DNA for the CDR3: TGTGCCAGCAGCCAGGGACTAGCGACAGATACGCAGTATTTT. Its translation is CASSQGLATDTQYF.

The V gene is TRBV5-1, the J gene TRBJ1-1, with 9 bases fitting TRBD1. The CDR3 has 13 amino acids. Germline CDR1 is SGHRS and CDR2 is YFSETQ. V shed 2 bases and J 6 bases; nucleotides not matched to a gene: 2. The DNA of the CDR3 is TGCGCCAGCAGCTTCGGACAGGGGTCTGAAGCTTTCTTT. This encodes CASSFGQGSEAFF.

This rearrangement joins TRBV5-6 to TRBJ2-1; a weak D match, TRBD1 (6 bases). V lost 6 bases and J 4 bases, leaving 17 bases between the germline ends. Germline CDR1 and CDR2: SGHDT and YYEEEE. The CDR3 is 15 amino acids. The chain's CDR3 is CASTRVGRGYNEQFF. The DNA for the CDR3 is TGTGCCAGCACCCGGGTGGGCAGGGGATACAATGAGCAGTTCTTC.

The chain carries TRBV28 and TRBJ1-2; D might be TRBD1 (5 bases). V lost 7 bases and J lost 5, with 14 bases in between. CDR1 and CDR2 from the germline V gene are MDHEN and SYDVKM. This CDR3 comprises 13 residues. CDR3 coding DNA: TGTGCCAGCATTTCTCAGGGTTGGTATGGCTACACCTTC. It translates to CASISQGWYGYTF.

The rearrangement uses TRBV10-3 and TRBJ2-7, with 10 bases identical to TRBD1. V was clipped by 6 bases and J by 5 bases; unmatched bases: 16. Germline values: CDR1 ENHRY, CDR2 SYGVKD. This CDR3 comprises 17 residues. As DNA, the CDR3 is TGTGCCATCAGAGCGAGAACCGGGACAGGGGTTCCCCACGAGCAGTACTTC. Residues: CAIRARTGTGVPHEQYF.

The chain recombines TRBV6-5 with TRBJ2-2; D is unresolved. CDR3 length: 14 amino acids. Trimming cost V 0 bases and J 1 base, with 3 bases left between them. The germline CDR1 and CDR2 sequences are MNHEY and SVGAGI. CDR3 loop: CASSYSRNTGELFF. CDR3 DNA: TGTGCCAGCAGTTACTCTCGGAACACCGGGGAGCTGTTTTTT.

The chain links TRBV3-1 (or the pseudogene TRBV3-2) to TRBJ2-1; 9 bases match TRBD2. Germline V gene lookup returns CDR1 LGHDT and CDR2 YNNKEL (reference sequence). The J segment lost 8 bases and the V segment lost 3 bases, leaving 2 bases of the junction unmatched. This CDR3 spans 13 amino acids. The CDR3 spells CASSQRGGDEQFF. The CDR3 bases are TGTGCCAGCAGCCAGCGGGGGGGCGATGAGCAGTTCTTC.

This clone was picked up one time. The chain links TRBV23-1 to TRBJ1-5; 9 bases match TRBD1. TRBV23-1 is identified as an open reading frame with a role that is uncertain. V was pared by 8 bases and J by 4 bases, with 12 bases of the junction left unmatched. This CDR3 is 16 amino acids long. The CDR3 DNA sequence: TGCGCCAGCTGCCCCGTCCGGGACAGGGAAAATCAGCCCCAGCATTTT. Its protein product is CASCPVRDRENQPQHF.